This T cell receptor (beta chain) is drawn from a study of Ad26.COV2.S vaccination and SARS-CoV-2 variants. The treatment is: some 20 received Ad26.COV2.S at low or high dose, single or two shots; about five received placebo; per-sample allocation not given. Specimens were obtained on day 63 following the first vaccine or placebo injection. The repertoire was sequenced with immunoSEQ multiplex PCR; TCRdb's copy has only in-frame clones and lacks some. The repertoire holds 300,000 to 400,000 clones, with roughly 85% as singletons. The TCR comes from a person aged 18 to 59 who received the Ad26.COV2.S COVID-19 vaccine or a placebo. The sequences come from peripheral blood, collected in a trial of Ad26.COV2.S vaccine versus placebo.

CDR3 sequence: CAWRTSYEQYF. CDR3 DNA sequence: TGTGCCTGGAGAACCTCCTACGAGCAGTACTTC. The chain couples TRBV30 to TRBJ2-7; unclear D gene. CDR1 is GTSNPN and CDR2 is SVGIG in the germline V gene (reference sequence). This CDR3 region has 11 residues. V shed 3 bases and J shed 0 bases, with 3 bases lying between them.